Here is one T cell receptor (beta chain) with its context. The specificity of this receptor is unknown. The input lacks base qualities; no much larger clone sits a single base away. The library was built by means of 5' RACE. This sample was sequenced with an Illumina HiSeq 2500. A second PCR of about 7 to 12 cycles was run with a J-beta primer mix and a sample-barcoded 5' primer. A template-switch 5' adaptor carrying 12 random nucleotides introduced a unique molecular identifier onto each TCR beta cDNA molecule. Each sample yielded at least 2.5 million CDR3-containing paired-end reads. The Mint cDNA synthesis kit, primed by a TRBC-specific oligonucleotide, was used to synthesize first-strand cDNA from all RNA. All cDNA was treated with uracil-DNA glycosylase and then went through a first 18-cycle PCR with the universal primers M1SS and BC2_uni_R. From the authors' description of their analysis: For normalization, 1 million high-quality reads, each with a distinct molecular identifier, were randomly selected from each sample. Instead of being binned into consensus sequences, reads with shared molecular identifiers were discarded. MiTCR, with a Q25 quality threshold and the strictest error-elimination algorithm, was used for CDR3 identification, clonotype clustering and error correction. A nonparametric unseen species model with Euler transformation was used to estimate lower-bound total TCR beta diversity. The public reads were reprocessed in TCRdb via fastp at Q25 and MiXCR, keeping in-frame beta chains. Every entry covers one CDR3 protein and lists the most common genes and DNA from its rows. TCRdb's processing, not the study's, gives the V and J calls here. In all, the sample holds fewer than 800,000 distinct CDR3 sequences, and approximately 25% of those were seen once. More than 7.5% of the sample is held by the ten biggest clonotypes.

Inclusive of the bounding cysteine and phenylalanine, the CDR3 is 14 residues long. Only the CDR3 DNA stays, 42 bases, in frame from base 1. Cut back by 2 bases and 6 bases, the V and J ends lie 13 bases apart. The germline V gene yields SGHDN for CDR1 and FVKESK for CDR2. The data belong to a study of blood T cells in healthy people across ages (dated by TCRdb to 2015 to 2017). For context, the study as a whole: In model experiments, template switching captured roughly one uniquely barcoded TCR beta cDNA molecule for every two T cells. The study measured age-related changes in TCR beta repertoire diversity using deep sequencing normalized with unique cDNA molecular identifiers. The donors were divided into four age groups: young (average about 16 years), middle-aged (approximately 39), aged (approximately 59) and long-lived (around 80). Using the same blood draw, the study looked at two additional independent replicas of 1 million unique cDNA reads for two donors, one aged 18 to 30 and the other aged 80 or older. General findings and caveats noted by the study authors: Compared with the aged group, the long-lived group had more naive CD4+ T cells, fewer expanded clones and increased TCR diversity, a pattern suggesting age selection. Donor CMV infection status was unknown, potentially confounding age-related changes in expanded clonotypes. Because profiling used bulk unsorted PBMCs, naive and antigen-experienced compartments could not be compared conclusively. Observed TCR beta diversity per million T cells fell roughly linearly with age, and a significant reduction was already apparent by age roughly 40. Estimates of total diversity based on one million sequenced T cells were regarded as lower bounds and as underestimates. There was a strong correlation between observed TCR beta diversity and the percentage of naive T cells measured by flow cytometry.

Donors were around 37 systemically healthy Caucasian individuals from Russia aged roughly 6 to 95 years. Each donor gave about 9.7 milliliters of peripheral blood, drawn into EDTA-treated Vacutainer tubes. Ficoll-Paque density-gradient centrifugation was used to isolate PBMCs, with at least 7 million obtained per sample. Total RNA was extracted from PBMCs with Trizol reagent, with at least 5.5 micrograms obtained per sample. The percentages of naive CD45RAhigh/CD27high T cells were determined by flow cytometry on a PBMC aliquot from every donor. This sample also appeared in a second study, on T cells of mothers and their children. As that second paper reports: The donors were nine systemically healthy Caucasian individuals, made up of three mothers and their six children. cDNA synthesis consumed the entire amount of extracted RNA, loaded at 1.5 ug RNA in each 15 ul reaction. In the second PCR, the M1S primer added sample barcodes and 2-4 random nucleotides. Over 9 million TCR beta CDR3 reads were obtained for each mother, and 2.5 million to 3.5 million reads were obtained for each child. In both related and unrelated pairs, thymic selection shapes the output of TCR recombination in a similar way, with inherited differences having only a minor effect. Normalized repertoire overlap was always slightly but never significantly higher in related than unrelated mother-child pairs. No persistent microchimeric T cell clones were found, with a detection sensitivity of approximately 95 clones per million clonotypes. Deep NGS was used in the study to compare the TCR beta repertoires of mothers and children and to look for features that separate related mother-child pairs from unrelated individuals. Mothers averaged around 43 +/- 4 years of age and children averaged approximately 11 +/- 4 years. After adapter ligation was performed with NEBNext reagents, the libraries were sequenced on an Illumina HiSeq 2000 with 100+100 nt paired-end reads. Mother and child libraries were prepared a month apart and sequenced in separate runs to prevent cross-contamination. Each donor had between roughly 450,000 and 2,100,000 distinct TCR beta clonotypes identified. Naive TCR beta clonotypes were estimated from low-frequency clonotypes matched to each donor's FACS-determined naive share, without sorting.

The chain is encoded by TRBV14 joined to TRBJ1-2; the D gene is perhaps TRBD1, on 6 matching bases. The material sequenced was blood. The TCR originated in a boy younger than 18 in good health. The bases read TGTGCCAGCAGCCAACAACAGGGTACAAATGGCTACACCTTC. Its protein product is CASSQQQGTNGYTF.